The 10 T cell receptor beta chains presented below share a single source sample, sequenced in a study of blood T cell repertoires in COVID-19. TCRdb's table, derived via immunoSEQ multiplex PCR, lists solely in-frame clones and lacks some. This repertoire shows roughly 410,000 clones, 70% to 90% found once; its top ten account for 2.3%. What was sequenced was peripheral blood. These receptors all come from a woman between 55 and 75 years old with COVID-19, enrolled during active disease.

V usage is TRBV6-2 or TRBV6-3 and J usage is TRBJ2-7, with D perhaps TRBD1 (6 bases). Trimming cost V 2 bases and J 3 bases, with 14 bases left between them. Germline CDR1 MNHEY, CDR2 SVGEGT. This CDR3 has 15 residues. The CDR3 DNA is TGTGCCAGCAGTTACCTCCCCCAGGGGAACTACGAGCAGTACTTC. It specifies CASSYLPQGNYEQYF.

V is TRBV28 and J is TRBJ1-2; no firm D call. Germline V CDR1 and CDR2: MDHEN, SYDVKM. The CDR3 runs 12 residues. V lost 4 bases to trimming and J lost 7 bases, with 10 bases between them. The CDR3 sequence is CASSSIIRGYTF. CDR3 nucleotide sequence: TGTGCCAGCAGTTCTATAATTCGTGGCTACACCTTC.

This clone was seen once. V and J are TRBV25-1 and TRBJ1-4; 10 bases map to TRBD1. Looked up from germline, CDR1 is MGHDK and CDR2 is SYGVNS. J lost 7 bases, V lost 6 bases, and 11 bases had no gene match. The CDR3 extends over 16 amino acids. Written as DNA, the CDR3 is TGTGCCAGCAGCAGGGACAGGGGTCGGGTTAGTGAAAAACTGTTTTTT. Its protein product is CASSRDRGRVSEKLFF.

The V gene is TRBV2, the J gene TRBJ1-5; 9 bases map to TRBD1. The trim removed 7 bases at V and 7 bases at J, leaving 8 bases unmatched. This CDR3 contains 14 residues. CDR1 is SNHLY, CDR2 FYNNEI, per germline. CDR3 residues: CASTSGTGIQPQHF. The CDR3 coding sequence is TGTGCCAGCACCTCCGGGACAGGGATACAGCCCCAGCATTTT. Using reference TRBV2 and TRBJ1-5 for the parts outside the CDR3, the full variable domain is EPEVTQTPSHQVTQMGQEVILRCVPISNHLYFYWYRQILGQKVEFLVSFYNNEISEKSEIFDDQFSVERPDGSNFTLKIRSTKLEDSAMYFCASTSGTGIQPQHFGDGTRLSIL.

The DNA for the CDR3 is TGTGCCACCCGAGAGGACTTGAGGGCTGAAGCTTTCTTT. Its translation: CATREDLRAEAFF. The rearrangement links TRBV28 to TRBJ1-1; D not resolved. Germline assignment: CDR1 MDHEN and CDR2 SYDVKM. V was pared by 10 bases and J by 6 bases, with 18 bases between. This CDR3 comprises 13 residues. The whole variable domain, remainder taken from reference TRBV28 and TRBJ1-1, is DVKVTQSSRYLVKRTGEKVFLECVQDMDHENMFWYRQDPGLGLRLIYFSYDVKMKEKGDIPEGYSVSREKKERFSLILESASTNQTSMYLCATREDLRAEAFFGQGTRLTVV.

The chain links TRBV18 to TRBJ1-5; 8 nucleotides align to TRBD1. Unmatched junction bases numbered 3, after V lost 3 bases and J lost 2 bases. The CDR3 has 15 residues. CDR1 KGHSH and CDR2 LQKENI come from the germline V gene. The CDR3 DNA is TGTGCCAGCTCACCTTCGACAGGGGGCAATCAGCCCCAGCATTTT. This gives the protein CASSPSTGGNQPQHF.

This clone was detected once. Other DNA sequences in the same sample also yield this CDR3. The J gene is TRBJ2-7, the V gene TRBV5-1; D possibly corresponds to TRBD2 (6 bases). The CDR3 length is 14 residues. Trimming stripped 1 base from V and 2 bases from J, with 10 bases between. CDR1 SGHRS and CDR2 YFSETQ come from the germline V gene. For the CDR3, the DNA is TGCGCCAGCAGCTTGTCCGGAGGGACCTACGAGCAGTACTTC. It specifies CASSLSGGTYEQYF.

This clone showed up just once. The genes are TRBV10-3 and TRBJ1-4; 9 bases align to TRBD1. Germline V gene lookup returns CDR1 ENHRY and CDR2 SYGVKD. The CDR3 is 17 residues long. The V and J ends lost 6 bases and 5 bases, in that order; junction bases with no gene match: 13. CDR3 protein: CAISPGQGVGGNEKLFF. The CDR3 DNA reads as TGTGCCATCAGCCCGGGACAGGGAGTCGGAGGGAATGAAAAACTGTTTTTT.

The CDR3 loop reads CASSYGTSGGFAETQYF. In nucleotides, the CDR3 is TGTGCCAGCAGCTATGGGACTAGCGGGGGTTTCGCGGAGACCCAGTACTTC. The chain carries TRBV7-9 and TRBJ2-5; TRBD2 agrees at 14 bases. With 4 bases clipped from V and 5 bases from J, the junction kept 9 bases outside the gene matches. From germline, CDR1 is SEHNR and CDR2 FQNEAQ (reference sequence). The CDR3 loop spans 17 amino acids.

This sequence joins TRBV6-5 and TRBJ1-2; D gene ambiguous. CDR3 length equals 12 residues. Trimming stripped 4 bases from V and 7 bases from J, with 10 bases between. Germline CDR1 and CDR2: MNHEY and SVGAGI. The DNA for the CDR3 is TGTGCCAGCAGTTTAGATTCTTTTGGCTACACCTTC. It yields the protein CASSLDSFGYTF.